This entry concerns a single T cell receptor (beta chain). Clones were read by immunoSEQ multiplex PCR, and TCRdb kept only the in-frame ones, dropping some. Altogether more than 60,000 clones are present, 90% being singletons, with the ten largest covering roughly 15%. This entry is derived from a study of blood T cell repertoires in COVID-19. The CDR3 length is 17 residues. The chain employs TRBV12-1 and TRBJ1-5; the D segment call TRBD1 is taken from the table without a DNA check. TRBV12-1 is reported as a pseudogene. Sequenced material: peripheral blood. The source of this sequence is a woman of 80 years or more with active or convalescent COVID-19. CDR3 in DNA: TGTGCCAGCAGCTTTAAGGGGACAGGGGATAGCAATCAGCCCCAGCATTTT. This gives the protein CASSFKGTGDSNQPQHF.